This TCR beta chain was profiled in a study of blood T cell repertoires in COVID-19. At the level of the study: The United States, Italy and Spain supplied acute and convalescent COVID-19 samples. T cells, B-cell-depleted T cells, or PBMCs provided the cDNA or gDNA that served as material.

How the authors handled the data: Quantification of nucleated cells was approximated via reference gene primer amplification. Profiled with immunoSEQ multiplex PCR; TCRdb holds only in-frame clones, not every one. The V and J calls and clone size are taken from that table; D and trimming were inferred from the DNA. The sample consists of about 240,000 clones, around 83% of them appearing once. Germline V lookup: CDR1 SGHRS, CDR2 YFSETQ. V lost 4 bases to trimming and J lost 5 bases, with 15 bases between them. The CDR3 spans 14 residues. The sequence came from a woman aged 60-75 years with active or convalescent COVID-19. The sequenced sample was peripheral blood. J is TRBJ2-5 and V is TRBV5-1; the D gene is possibly TRBD1 (5 bases). CDR3 loop: CASSPAKGFETQYF. As DNA, the CDR3 is TGCGCCAGCAGCCCGGCTAAGGGGTTTGAGACCCAGTACTTC.